These T cell receptor beta chains were read from a single sample in a study of blood T cell repertoires in COVID-19. Sequencing used immunoSEQ multiplex PCR; TCRdb keeps in-frame clones, though not all of them. The table shows some 180,000 clones, with roughly 82% occurring only once. The sequenced sample was PBMCs or T cells enriched from blood (not recorded which). The receptors originated from a woman aged 55-70 years with acute COVID-19. Each CDR3 is given with its conserved first and last residue. A D gene is named only where the DNA matches it firmly. Rows give clone size only sometimes, using once, few, many, or a class for an expanded clone.

len | j_gene | v_gene | d_gene | abundance | CDR3nt | CDR3aa
15 | TRBJ2-5 | TRBV10-3 | TRBD2 | NA | TGTGCCATCAGCCTGAGTAGCGGGGAACAAGAGACCCAGTACTTC | CAISLSSGEQETQYF
15 | TRBJ2-7 | TRBV3-1/TRBV3-2 | TRBD1 | NA | TGTGCCAGCAGCTCCTCCCCCGGGACAGCCTACGAGCAGTACTTC | CASSSSPGTAYEQYF
16 | TRBJ2-1 | TRBV6-4 | TRBD2 | NA | TGTGCCAGCAGTGCTAGCGGGGGGTTCGTAGGGAATGAGCAGTTCTTC | CASSASGGFVGNEQFF
16 | TRBJ2-7 | TRBV5-1 | TRBD1 | NA | TGCGCCAGCAGCTTGGCACACAGGGGGGCCCCCTACGAGCAGTACTTC | CASSLAHRGAPYEQYF
15 | TRBJ2-1 | TRBV19 | TRBD2 | NA | TGTGCCAGTAGTATAAGGAGCGGGAAATACAATGAGCAGTTCTTC | CASSIRSGKYNEQFF
16 | TRBJ2-2 | TRBV4-1 | TRBD2 | once | TGCGCCAGCAGTCCGACTAGCGGGGGACGCACCGGGGAGCTGTTTTTT | CASSPTSGGRTGELFF
14 | TRBJ2-1 | TRBV11-3 | NA | NA | TGTGCCAGCAGCTTCTCGGAGGGCTACAATGAGCAGTTCTTC | CASSFSEGYNEQFF
14 | TRBJ1-1 | TRBV7-2 | NA | NA | TGTGCCAGCAGCTTAGGGCAGATTAACACTGAAGCTTTCTTT | CASSLGQINTEAFF
17 | TRBJ1-1 | TRBV4-2 | TRBD1 | NA | TGTGCCAGCACCCGATACAATACAGGGGTAATCAACACTGAAGCTTTCTTT | CASTRYNTGVINTEAFF
15 | TRBJ1-5 | TRBV5-8 | TRBD1 | NA | TGTGCCAGCAGCTTGGGGACAGGGGCAAATCAGCCCCAGCATTTT | CASSLGTGANQPQHF
15 | TRBJ2-3 | TRBV2 | TRBD2 | NA | TGTGCCAGCAGTGAGAGCGGGAGTCGGGCAGATACGCAGTATTTT | CASSESGSRADTQYF
15 | TRBJ2-3 | TRBV29-1 | NA | NA | TGCAGCGTTGGGGATGGGAGTACTAGCACAGATACGCAGTATTTT | CSVGDGSTSTDTQYF
14 | TRBJ1-4 | TRBV19 | TRBD1 | once | TGTGCCAGTGAGAACAGGGGGCGTAATGAAAAACTGTTTTTT | CASENRGRNEKLFF
15 | TRBJ2-7 | TRBV14 | NA | NA | TGTGCCAGCAGCCAAGTAACAGGGTGGGCCTACGAGCAGTACTTC | CASSQVTGWAYEQYF
15 | TRBJ2-2 | TRBV4-3 | TRBD2 | NA | TGCGCCAGCAGCCAAATCGTGACTAGCCCCGGGGAGCTGTTTTTT | CASSQIVTSPGELFF
13 | TRBJ1-1 | TRBV5-1 | TRBD1 | NA | TGCGCCAGCAGCAAGACAGGGGAGGGTGAAGCTTTCTTT | CASSKTGEGEAFF
14 | TRBJ1-2 | TRBV19 | NA | NA | TGTGCCAGTAGTTCGGGGCAGGGGAACTATGGCTACACCTTC | CASSSGQGNYGYTF
14 | TRBJ2-6 | TRBV24-1 | NA | once | TGTGCCATCTCGAACAGGGCCGGGGCCAACGTCCTGACTTTC | CAISNRAGANVLTF
13 | TRBJ2-7 | TRBV12-3/TRBV12-4 | NA | NA | TGTGCCAGCAGTAATTCTGACAGCTACGAGCAGTACTTC | CASSNSDSYEQYF
17 | TRBJ2-3 | TRBV11-2 | NA | NA | TGTGCCAGCAGCTTAACCGGCCAGGGACTCCTCACAGATACGCAGTATTTT | CASSLTGQGLLTDTQYF
17 | TRBJ2-7 | TRBV3-1/TRBV3-2 | TRBD2 | NA | TGTGCCAGCAGCCAAGAGTCGCTAGCGGGTGGCTCCTACGAGCAGTACTTC | CASSQESLAGGSYEQYF
19 | TRBJ2-1 | TRBV5-1 | TRBD2 | NA | TGCGCCAGCAGCGCCTTGGGACAGTTTAGCGGGAGGGCCAGTGAGGGGCAGTTCTTC | CASSALGQFSGRASEGQFF
16 | TRBJ1-6 | TRBV7-9 | TRBD1 | NA | TGTGCCAGCAGCACGGACAGGGGGCCTTGGGGTTCACCCCTCCACTTT | CASSTDRGPWGSPLHF
15 | TRBJ1-2 | TRBV3-1/TRBV3-2 | TRBD1 | NA | TGTGCCAGCCAACCGGCGACAGGGGGCAACTATGGCTACACCTTC | CASQPATGGNYGYTF
12 | TRBJ1-2 | TRBV19 | NA | NA | TGTGCCAGTAGTGTACACAGGTATGGCTACACCTTC | CASSVHRYGYTF
14 | TRBJ1-5 | TRBV5-6 | TRBD1 | NA | TGTGCCAGCAGCCGCAGGGGGCCGAATCAGCCCCAGCATTTT | CASSRRGPNQPQHF
15 | TRBJ1-6 | TRBV7-2 | TRBD1 | NA | TGTGCCAGCAGCTTAGGGACAGGGTATGATTCACCCCTCCACTTT | CASSLGTGYDSPLHF
12 | TRBJ2-7 | TRBV7-2 | NA | NA | TGTGCCAGCAGCTTCGGGGCCTACGAGCAGTACTTC | CASSFGAYEQYF
14 | TRBJ2-1 | TRBV9 | NA | once | TGTGCCAGCAGCAAGGCGGGCCCACACAATGAGCAGTTCTTC | CASSKAGPHNEQFF
16 | TRBJ2-3 | TRBV7-2 | TRBD2 | NA | TGTGCCAGCAGCTTATTCCTAGCGGGGAGTGCGGATACGCAGTATTTT | CASSLFLAGSADTQYF
15 | TRBJ2-2 | TRBV19 | NA | NA | TGTGCCAGTAGTATTTACGCGATAAACACCGGGGAGCTGTTTTTT | CASSIYAINTGELFF
14 | TRBJ1-1 | TRBV11-2 | NA | once | TGTGCCAGCAGCTTAGATCGGTTCGGGGGAAAAGCTTTCTTT | CASSLDRFGGKAFF
13 | TRBJ2-3 | TRBV9 | NA | NA | TGTGCCAGCAGCTCAGACTCTTCAGATACGCAGTATTTT | CASSSDSSDTQYF
12 | TRBJ2-3 | TRBV6-2/TRBV6-3 | NA | once | TGTGCCAGCAGTCTGACTTCAGATACGCAGTATTTT | CASSLTSDTQYF
13 | TRBJ2-7 | TRBV2 | TRBD1 | NA | TGTGCCAGCAGGGACGACAGGGGGTGGGAGCAGTACTTC | CASRDDRGWEQYF
15 | TRBJ2-1 | TRBV28 | NA | few | TGTGCCAGCAGTCCGGGACGGGGGGCTCGGGATGAGCAGTTCTTC | CASSPGRGARDEQFF
14 | TRBJ1-1 | TRBV7-2 | TRBD1 | once | TGTGCCAGCAGGCTGGGACAGTCGAACACTGAAGCTTTCTTT | CASRLGQSNTEAFF